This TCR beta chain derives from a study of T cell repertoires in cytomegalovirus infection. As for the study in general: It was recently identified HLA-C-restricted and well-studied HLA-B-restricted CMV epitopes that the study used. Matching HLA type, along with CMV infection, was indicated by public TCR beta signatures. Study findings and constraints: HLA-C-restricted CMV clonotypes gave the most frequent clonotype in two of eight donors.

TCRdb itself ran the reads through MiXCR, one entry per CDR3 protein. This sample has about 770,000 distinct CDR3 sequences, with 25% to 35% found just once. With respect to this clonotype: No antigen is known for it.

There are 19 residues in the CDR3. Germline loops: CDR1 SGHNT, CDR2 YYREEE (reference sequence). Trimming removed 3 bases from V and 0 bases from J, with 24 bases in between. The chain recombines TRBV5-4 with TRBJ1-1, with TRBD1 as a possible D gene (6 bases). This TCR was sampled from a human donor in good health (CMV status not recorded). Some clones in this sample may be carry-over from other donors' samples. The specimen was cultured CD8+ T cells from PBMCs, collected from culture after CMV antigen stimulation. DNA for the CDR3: TGTGCCAGCAGCTGGGGATCCTTTGTGGACAGAAAAATGAACACTGAAGCTTTCTTT. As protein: CASSWGSFVDRKMNTEAFF.